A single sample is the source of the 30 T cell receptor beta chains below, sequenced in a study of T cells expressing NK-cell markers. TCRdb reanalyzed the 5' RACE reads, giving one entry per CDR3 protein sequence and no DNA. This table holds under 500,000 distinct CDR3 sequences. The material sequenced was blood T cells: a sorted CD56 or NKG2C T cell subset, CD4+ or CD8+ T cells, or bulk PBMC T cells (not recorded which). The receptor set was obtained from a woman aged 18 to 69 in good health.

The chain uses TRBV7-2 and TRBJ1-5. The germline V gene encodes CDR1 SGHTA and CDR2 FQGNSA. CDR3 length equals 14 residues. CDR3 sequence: CASSTLSYNQPQHF. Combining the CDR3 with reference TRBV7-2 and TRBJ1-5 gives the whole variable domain GAGVSQSPSNKVTEKGKDVELRCDPISGHTALYWYRQSLGQGLEFLIYFQGNSAPDKSGLPSDRFSAERTGGSVSTLTIQRTQQEDSAVYLCASSTLSYNQPQHFGDGTRLSIL.

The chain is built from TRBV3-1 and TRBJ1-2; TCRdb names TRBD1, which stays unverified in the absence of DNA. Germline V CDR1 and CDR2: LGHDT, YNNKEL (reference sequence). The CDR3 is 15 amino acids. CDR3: CASSQNPGGGLRYTF.

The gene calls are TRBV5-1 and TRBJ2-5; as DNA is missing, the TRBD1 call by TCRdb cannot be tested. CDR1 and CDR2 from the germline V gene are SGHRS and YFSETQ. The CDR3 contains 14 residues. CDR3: CASSLDDRVETQYF.

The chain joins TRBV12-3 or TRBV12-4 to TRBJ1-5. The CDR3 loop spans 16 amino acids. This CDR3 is CASSSIGSGGNQPQHF.

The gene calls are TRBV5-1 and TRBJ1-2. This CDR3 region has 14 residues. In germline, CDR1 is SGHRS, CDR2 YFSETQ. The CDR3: CASSLADGVRGYTF.

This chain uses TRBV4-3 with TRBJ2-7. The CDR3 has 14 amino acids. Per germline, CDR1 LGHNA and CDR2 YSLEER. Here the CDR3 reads CASSQAVGLDEQYF.

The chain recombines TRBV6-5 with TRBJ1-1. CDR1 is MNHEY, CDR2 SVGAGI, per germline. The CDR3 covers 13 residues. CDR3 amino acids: CASSYSWDTEAFF.

The CDR3 protein is CATSRDFVTQYF. The chain employs TRBV15 and TRBJ2-3. This CDR3 contains 12 residues. The germline CDR1 and CDR2 sequences are LNHNV and YYDKDF (reference sequence).

The CDR3 loop reads CASRPGNEKLFF. V gene TRBV7-7 combines with J gene TRBJ1-4; the D gene TCRdb calls, TRBD1, cannot be checked with no DNA. CDR1 is SSHAT, CDR2 FNYEAQ, per germline (reference sequence). The CDR3 sequence is 12 residues long.

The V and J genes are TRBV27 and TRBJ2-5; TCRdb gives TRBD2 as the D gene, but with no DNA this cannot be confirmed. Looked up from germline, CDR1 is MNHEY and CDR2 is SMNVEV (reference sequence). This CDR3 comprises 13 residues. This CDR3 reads CASSPPPHETQYF.

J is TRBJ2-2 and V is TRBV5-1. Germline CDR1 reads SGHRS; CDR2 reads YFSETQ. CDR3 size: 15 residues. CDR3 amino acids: CASSFVGTNTGELFF.

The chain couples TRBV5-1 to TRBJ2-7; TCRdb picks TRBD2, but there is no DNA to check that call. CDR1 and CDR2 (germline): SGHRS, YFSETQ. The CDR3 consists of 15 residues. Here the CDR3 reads CASSTSGRPSYEQYF.

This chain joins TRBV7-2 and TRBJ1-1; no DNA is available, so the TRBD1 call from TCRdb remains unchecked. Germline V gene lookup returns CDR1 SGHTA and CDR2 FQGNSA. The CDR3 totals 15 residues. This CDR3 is CASTSRATTNTEAFF.

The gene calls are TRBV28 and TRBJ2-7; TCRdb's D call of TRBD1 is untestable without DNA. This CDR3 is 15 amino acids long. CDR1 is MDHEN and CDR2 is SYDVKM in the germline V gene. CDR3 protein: CASSFMGQRFYEQYF. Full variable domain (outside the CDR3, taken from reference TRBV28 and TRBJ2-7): DVKVTQSSRYLVKRTGEKVFLECVQDMDHENMFWYRQDPGLGLRLIYFSYDVKMKEKGDIPEGYSVSREKKERFSLILESASTNQTSMYLCASSFMGQRFYEQYFGPGTRLTVT.

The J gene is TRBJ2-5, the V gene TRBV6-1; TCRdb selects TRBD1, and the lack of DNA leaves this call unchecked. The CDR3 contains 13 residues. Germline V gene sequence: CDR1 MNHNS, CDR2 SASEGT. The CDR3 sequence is CASSRDYLETQYF.

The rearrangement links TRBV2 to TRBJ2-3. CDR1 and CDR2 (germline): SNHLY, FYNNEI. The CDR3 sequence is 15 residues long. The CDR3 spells CASRDDSFGSNTQYF.

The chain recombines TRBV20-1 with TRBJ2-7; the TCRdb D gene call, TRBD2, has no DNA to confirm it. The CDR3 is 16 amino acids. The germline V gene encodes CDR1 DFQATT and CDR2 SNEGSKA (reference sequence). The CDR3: CSAKKGSSWSSYEQYF.

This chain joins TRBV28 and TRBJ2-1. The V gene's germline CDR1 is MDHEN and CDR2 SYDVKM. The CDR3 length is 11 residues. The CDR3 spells CASSPRNEQFF.

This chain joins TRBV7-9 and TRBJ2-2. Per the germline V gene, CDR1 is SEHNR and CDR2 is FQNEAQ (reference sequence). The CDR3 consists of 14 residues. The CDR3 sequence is CASSSQSDTGELFF.

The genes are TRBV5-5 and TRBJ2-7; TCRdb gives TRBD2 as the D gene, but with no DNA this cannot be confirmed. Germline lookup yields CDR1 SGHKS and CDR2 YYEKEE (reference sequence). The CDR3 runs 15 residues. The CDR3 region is CASSAEDLVDYEQYF.

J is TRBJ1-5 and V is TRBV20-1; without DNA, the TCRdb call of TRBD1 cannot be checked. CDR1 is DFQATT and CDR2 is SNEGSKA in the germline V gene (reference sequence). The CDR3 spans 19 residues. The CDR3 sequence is CSARAQAGQGLISNQPQHF.

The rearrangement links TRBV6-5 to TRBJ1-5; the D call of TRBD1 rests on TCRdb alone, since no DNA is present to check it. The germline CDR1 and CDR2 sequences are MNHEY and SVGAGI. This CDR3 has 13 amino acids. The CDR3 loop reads CASSYLGGQPQHF.

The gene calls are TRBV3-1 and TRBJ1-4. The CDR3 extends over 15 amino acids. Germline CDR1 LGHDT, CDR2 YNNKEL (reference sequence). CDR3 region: CASSHRAILNEKLFF.

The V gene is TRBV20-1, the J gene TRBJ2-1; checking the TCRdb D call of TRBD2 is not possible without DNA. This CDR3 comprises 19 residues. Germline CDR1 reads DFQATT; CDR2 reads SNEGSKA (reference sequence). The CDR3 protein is CSARGANTLALSSYNEQFF.

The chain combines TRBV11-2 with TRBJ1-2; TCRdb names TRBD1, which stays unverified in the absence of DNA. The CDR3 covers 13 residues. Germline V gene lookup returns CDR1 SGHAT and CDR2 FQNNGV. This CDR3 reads CASSPMGGVGYTF.

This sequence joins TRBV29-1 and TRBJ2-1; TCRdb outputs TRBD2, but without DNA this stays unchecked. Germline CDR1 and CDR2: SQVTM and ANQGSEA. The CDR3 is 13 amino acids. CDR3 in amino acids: CSVLLAGRNEQFF.

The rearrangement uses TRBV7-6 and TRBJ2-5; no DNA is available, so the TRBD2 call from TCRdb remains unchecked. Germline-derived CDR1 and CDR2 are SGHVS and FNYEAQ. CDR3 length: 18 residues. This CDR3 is CASSLELAGGRLLETQYF.

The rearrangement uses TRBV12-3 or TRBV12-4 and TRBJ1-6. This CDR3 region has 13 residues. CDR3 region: CASSPGTDSPLHF.

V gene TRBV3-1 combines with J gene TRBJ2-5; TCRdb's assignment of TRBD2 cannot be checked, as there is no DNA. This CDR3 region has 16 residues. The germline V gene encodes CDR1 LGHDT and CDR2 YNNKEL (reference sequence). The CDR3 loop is CASGDSGRAVVETQYF.

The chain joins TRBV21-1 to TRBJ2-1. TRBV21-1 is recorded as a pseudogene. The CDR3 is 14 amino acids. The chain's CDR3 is CASSNIGHHNEQFF.